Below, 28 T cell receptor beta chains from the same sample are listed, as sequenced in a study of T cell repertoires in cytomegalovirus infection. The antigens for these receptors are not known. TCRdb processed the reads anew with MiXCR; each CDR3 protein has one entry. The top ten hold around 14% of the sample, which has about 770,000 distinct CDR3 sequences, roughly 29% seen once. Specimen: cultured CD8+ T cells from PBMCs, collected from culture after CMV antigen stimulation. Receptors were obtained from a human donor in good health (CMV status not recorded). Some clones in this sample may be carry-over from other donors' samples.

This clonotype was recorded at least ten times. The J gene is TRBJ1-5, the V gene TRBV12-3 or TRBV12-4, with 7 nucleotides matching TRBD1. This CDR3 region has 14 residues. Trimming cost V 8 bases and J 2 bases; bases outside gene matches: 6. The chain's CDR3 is CASGNRGRNQPQHF. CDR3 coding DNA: TGTGCCAGCGGAAACAGGGGACGCAATCAGCCCCAGCATTTT.

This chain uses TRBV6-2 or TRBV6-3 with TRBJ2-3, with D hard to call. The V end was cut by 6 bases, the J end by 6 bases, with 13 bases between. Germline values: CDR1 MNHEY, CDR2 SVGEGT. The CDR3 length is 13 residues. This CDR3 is CASSLLSWDTQYF. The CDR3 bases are TGTGCCAGCAGCTTACTGTCATGGGATACGCAGTATTTT.

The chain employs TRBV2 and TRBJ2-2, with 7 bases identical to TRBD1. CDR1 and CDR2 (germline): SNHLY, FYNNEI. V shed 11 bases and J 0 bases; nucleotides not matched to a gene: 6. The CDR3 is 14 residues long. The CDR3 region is CAGFGTANTGELFF. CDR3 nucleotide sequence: TGTGCCGGGTTTGGGACAGCGAACACCGGGGAGCTGTTTTTT.

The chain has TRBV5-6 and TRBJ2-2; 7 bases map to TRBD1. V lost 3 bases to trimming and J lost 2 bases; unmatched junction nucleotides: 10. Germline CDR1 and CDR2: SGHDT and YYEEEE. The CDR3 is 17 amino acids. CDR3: CASSSAPDRVNTGELFF. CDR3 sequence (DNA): TGTGCCAGCAGCTCGGCCCCCGACAGGGTCAACACCGGGGAGCTGTTTTTT.

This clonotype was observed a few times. The CDR3 nucleotides are TGTGCCAGCAGCTGGGACCCTTACACTGAAGCTTTCTTT. This encodes CASSWDPYTEAFF. The J gene is TRBJ1-1, the V gene TRBV27; possibly TRBD1 for D (5 bases). Germline V gene lookup returns CDR1 MNHEY and CDR2 SMNVEV (reference sequence). This CDR3 region has 13 residues. V lost 6 bases and J 3 bases, leaving 11 bases between the germline ends.

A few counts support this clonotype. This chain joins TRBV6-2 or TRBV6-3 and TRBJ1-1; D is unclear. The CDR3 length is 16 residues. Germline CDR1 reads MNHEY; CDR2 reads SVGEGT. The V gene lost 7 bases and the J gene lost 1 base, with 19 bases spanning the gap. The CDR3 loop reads CASNPPRLDPNTEAFF. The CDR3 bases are TGTGCCAGCAATCCCCCGCGCCTGGACCCGAACACTGAAGCTTTCTTT.

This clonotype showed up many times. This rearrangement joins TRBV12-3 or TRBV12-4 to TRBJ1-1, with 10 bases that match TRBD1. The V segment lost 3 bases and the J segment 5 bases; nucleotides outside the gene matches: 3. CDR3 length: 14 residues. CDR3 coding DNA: TGTGCCAGCAGTTTGACAGGGGGCTATACTGAAGCTTTCTTT. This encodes CASSLTGGYTEAFF.

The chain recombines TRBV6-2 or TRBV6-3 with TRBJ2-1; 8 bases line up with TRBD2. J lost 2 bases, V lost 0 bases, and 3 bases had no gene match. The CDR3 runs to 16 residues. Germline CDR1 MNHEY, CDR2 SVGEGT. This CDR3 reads CASSYSILAAYNEQFF. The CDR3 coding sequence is TGTGCCAGCAGTTACTCGATACTAGCGGCCTACAATGAGCAGTTCTTC.

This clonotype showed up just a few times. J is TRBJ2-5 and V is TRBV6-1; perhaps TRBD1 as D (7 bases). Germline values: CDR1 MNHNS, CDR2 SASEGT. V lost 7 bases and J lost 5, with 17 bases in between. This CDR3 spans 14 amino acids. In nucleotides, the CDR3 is TGTGCCAGCACCCAAGGAGGGGGCTGGGAGACCCAGTACTTC. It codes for CASTQGGGWETQYF.

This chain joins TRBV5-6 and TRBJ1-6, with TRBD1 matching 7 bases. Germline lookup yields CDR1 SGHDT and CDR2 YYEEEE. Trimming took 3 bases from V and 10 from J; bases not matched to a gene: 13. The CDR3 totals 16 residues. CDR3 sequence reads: CASSSGWEGGRSPLHF. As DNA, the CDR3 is TGTGCCAGCAGCTCAGGATGGGAAGGGGGCAGATCACCCCTCCACTTT.

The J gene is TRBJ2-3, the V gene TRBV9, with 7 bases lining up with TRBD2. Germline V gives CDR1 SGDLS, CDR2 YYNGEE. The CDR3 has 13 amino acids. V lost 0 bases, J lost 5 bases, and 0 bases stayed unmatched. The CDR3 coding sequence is TGTGCCAGCAGCGTAGGCGGGGGAGATACGCAGTATTTT. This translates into CASSVGGGDTQYF.

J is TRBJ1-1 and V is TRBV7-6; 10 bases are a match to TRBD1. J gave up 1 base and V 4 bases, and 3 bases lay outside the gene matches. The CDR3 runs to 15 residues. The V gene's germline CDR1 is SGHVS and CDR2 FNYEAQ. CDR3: CASSSWTGGNTEAFF. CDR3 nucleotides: TGTGCCAGCAGCTCGTGGACAGGGGGGAACACTGAAGCTTTCTTT.

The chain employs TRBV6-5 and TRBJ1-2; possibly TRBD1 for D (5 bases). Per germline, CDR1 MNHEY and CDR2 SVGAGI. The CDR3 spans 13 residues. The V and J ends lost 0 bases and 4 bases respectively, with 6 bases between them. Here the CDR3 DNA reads TGTGCCAGCAGTTACTCGGGGACCTATGGCTACACCTTC. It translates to CASSYSGTYGYTF.

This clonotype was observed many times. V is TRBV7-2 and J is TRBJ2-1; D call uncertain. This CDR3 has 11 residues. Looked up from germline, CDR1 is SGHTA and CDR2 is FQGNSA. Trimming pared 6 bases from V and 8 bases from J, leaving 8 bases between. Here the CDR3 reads CASSRLYEQFF. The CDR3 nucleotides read TGTGCCAGCAGTAGGCTTTATGAGCAGTTCTTC. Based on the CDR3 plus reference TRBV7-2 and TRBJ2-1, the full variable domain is GAGVSQSPSNKVTEKGKDVELRCDPISGHTALYWYRQSLGQGLEFLIYFQGNSAPDKSGLPSDRFSAERTGGSVSTLTIQRTQQEDSAVYLCASSRLYEQFFGPGTRLTVL.

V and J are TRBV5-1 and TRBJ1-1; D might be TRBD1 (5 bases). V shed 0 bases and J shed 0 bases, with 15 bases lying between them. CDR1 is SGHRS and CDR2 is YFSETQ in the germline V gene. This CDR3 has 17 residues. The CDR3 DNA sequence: TGCGCCAGCAGCTTGGAAGTCGGGGGTTCGGTGAACACTGAAGCTTTCTTT. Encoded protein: CASSLEVGGSVNTEAFF.

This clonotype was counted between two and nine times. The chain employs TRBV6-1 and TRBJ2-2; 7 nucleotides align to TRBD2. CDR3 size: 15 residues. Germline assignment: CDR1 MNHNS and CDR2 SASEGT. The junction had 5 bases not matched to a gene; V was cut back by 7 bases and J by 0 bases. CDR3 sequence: CASNGGGANTGELFF. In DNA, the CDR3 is TGTGCCAGCAATGGGGGGGGGGCGAACACCGGGGAGCTGTTTTTT.

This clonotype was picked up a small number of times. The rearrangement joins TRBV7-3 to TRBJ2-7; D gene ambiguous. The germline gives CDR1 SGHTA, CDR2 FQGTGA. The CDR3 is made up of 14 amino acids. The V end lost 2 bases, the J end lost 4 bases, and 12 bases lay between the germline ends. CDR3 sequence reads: CASSLWPRKYEQYV. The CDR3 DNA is TGTGCCAGCAGCTTATGGCCGAGAAAGTACGAGCAGTACGTC.

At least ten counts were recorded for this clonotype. This CDR3 reads CASSLSGDNSPLHF. For the CDR3, the DNA is TGTGCCAGCAGCTTATCAGGGGATAATTCACCCCTCCACTTT. The chain is built from TRBV7-9 and TRBJ1-6; possible D gene TRBD1, 6 bases. The CDR3 spans 14 residues. V gave up 2 bases and J gave up 5 bases, with 7 bases separating them. Germline lookup yields CDR1 SEHNR and CDR2 FQNEAQ (reference sequence).

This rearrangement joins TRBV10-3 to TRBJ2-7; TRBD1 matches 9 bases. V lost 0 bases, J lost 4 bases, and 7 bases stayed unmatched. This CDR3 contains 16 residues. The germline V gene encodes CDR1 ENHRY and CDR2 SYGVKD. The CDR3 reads CAISESGQGYLYEQYF. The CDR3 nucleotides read TGTGCCATCAGTGAGTCGGGACAGGGATACTTATACGAGCAGTACTTC.

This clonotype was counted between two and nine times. CDR3 sequence (DNA): TGTGCCAGCAGTGACCCCCCTGGCAGGCCCGAGGCTGAAGCTTTCTTT. Translated, it gives CASSDPPGRPEAEAFF. The chain couples TRBV6-1 to TRBJ1-1; D not resolved. Per germline, CDR1 MNHNS and CDR2 SASEGT. V lost 3 bases, J lost 6 bases, and 20 bases lay in between. The CDR3 is 16 residues long.

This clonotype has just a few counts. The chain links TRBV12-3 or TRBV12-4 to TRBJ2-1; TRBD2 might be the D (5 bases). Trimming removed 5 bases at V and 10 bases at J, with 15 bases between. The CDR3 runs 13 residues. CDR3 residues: CASSESGLREQFF. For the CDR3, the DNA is TGTGCCAGCAGTGAAAGCGGACTCAGGGAGCAGTTCTTC.

The CDR3 loop is CASSSGDDENTEAFF. DNA of the CDR3: TGTGCCAGCAGCTCGGGGGACGACGAGAACACTGAAGCTTTCTTT. The genes are TRBV7-9 and TRBJ1-1; D may be TRBD1 (5 bases). The CDR3 sequence is 15 residues long. Trimming cost V 4 bases and J 1 base, with 13 bases left between them. From germline, CDR1 is SEHNR and CDR2 FQNEAQ (reference sequence).

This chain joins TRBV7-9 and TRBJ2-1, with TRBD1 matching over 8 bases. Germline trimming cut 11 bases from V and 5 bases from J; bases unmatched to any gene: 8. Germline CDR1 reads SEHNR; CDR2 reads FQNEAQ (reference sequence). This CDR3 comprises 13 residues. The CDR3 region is CAAAETGDNEQFF. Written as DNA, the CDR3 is TGTGCCGCTGCCGAGACAGGGGACAATGAGCAGTTCTTC.

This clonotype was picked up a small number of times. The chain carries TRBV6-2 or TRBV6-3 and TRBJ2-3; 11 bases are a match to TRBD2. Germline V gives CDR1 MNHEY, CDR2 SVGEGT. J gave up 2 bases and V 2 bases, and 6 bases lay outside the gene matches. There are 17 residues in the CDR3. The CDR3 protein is CASSYLLLAGVTDTQYF. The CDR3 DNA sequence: TGTGCCAGCAGTTACCTTTTACTAGCGGGGGTCACAGATACGCAGTATTTT.

CDR3 sequence: CAISEPRGQNTEAFF. The CDR3 bases are TGTGCCATCAGTGAACCCAGGGGGCAGAACACTGAAGCTTTCTTT. The gene calls are TRBV10-3 and TRBJ1-1; 8 nucleotides align to TRBD1. Unmatched junction bases numbered 4, after V lost 3 bases and J lost 1 base. Germline V gives CDR1 ENHRY, CDR2 SYGVKD. This CDR3 is 15 amino acids long.

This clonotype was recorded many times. CDR3 region: CASSGEGGAREKLFF. DNA for the CDR3: TGTGCCAGCAGCGGAGAGGGGGGGGCTCGGGAAAAACTGTTTTTT. The V call is TRBV7-9, the J call TRBJ1-4, with TRBD1 as a possible D gene (6 bases). Germline CDR1 is SEHNR and CDR2 is FQNEAQ (reference sequence). The V end was cut by 5 bases, the J end by 8 bases, with 18 bases between. CDR3 size: 15 residues.

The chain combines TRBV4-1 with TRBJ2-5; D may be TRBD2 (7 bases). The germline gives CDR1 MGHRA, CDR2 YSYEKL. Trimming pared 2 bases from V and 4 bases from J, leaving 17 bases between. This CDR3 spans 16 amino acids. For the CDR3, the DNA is TGCGCCAGCAGCCAAAGAATCGGGGGGCTCGGAGAGACCCAGTACTTC. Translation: CASSQRIGGLGETQYF.

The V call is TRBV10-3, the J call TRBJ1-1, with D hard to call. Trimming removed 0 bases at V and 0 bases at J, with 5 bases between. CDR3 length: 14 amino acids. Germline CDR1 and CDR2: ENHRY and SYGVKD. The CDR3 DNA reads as TGTGCCATCAGTGAGTCCCCGGTGAACACTGAAGCTTTCTTT. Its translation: CAISESPVNTEAFF.